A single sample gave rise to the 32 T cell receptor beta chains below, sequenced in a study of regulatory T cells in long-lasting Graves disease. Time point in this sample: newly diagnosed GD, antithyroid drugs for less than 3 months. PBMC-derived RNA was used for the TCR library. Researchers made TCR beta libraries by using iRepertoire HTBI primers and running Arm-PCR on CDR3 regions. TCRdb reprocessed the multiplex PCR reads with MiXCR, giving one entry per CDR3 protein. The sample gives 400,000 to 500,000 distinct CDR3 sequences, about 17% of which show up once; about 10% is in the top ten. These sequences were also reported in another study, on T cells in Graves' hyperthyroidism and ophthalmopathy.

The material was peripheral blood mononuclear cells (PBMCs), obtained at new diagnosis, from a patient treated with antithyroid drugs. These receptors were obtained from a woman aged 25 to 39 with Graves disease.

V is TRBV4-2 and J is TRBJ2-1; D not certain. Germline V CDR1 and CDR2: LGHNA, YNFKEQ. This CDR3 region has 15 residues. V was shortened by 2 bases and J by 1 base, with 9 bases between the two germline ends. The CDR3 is CASSQLESSYNEQFF. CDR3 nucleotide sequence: TGTGCCAGCAGCCAACTAGAGTCGTCCTACAATGAGCAGTTCTTC.

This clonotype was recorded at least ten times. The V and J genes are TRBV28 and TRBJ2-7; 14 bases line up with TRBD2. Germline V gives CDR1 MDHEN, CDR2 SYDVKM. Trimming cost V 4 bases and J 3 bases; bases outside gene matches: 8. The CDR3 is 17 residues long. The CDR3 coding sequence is TGTGCCAGCAGTTCCCCGGGACTAGCGGGAGAGGGCTACGAGCAGTACTTC. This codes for CASSSPGLAGEGYEQYF.

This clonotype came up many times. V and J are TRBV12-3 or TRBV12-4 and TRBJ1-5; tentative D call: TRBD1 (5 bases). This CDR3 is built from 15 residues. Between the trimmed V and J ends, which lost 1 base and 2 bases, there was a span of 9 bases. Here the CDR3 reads CASSLVGVGNQPQHF. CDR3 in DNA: TGTGCCAGCAGTTTAGTAGGGGTAGGCAATCAGCCCCAGCATTTT.

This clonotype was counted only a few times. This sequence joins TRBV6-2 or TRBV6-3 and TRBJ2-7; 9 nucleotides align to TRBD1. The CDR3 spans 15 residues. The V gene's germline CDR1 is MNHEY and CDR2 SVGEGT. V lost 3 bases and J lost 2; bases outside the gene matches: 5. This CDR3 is CASSYGTGIAYEQYF. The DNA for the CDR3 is TGTGCCAGCAGTTATGGGACAGGGATTGCCTACGAGCAGTACTTC.

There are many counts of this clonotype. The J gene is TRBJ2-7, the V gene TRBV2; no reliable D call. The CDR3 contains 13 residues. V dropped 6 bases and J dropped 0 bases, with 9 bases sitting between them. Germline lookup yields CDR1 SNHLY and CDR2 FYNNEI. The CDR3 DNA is TGTGCCAGCAGGTATCGAGTCTCCTACGAGCAGTACTTC. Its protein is CASRYRVSYEQYF.

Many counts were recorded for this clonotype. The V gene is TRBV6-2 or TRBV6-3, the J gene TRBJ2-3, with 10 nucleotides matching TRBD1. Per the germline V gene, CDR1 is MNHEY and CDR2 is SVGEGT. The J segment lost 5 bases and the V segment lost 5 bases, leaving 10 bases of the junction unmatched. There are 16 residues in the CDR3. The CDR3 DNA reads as TGTGCCAGCAGTGAAATGACAGGGGGCCAACAAGATACGCAGTATTTT. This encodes CASSEMTGGQQDTQYF.

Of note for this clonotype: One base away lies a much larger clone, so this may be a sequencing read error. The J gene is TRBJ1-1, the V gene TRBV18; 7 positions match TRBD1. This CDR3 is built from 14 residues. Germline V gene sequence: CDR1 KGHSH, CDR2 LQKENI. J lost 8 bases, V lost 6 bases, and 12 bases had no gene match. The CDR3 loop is CASSPTGAPMEAFF. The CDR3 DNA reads TGTGCCAGCTCCCCAACAGGGGCCCCGATGGAAGCTTTCTTT.

CDR3 sequence: CASRPLAGVSTDTQYF. The CDR3 nucleotides read TGTGCCAGCCGCCCACTAGCGGGAGTGAGCACAGATACGCAGTATTTT. J is TRBJ2-3 and V is TRBV19, with TRBD2 matching 11 bases. This CDR3 contains 16 residues. V lost 9 bases to trimming and J lost 0 bases; unmatched junction nucleotides: 8. Per germline, CDR1 LNHDA and CDR2 SQIVND (reference sequence).

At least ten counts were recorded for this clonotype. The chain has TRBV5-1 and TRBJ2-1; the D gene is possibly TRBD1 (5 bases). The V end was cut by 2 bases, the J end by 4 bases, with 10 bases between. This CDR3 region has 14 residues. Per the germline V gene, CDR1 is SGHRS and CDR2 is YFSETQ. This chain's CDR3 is CASSFGQLYNEQFF. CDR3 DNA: TGCGCCAGCAGCTTTGGACAACTGTACAATGAGCAGTTCTTC.

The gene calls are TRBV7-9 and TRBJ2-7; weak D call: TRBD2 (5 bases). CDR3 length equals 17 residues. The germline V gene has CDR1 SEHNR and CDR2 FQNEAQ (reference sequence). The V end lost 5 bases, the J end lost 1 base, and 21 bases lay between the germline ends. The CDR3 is CASSKIRLGEGSYEQYF. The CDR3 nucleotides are TGTGCCAGCAGCAAAATCCGGCTGGGAGAAGGATCCTACGAGCAGTACTTC.

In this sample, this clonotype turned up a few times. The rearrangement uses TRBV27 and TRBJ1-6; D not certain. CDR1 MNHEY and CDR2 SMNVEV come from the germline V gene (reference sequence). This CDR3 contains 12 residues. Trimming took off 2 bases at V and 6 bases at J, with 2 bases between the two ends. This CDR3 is CASSLVNSPLHF. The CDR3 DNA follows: TGTGCCAGCAGTTTAGTTAATTCACCCCTCCACTTT.

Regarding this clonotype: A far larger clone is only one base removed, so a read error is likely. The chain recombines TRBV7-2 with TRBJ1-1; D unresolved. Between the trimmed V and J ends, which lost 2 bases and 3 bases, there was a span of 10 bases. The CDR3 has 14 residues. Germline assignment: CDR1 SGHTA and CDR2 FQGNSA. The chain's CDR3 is CASSLNNMDTEAFF. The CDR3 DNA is TGTGCCAGCAGCTTAAATAACATGGACACTGAAGCTTTCTTT.

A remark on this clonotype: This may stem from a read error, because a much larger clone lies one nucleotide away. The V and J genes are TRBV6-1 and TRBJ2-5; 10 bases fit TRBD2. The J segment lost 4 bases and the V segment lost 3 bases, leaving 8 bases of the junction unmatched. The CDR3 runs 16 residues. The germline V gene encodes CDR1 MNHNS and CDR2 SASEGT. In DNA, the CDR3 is TGTGCCAGCAGTGAGACCCTAGCGGGAGTGGTAGAGACCCAGTACTTC. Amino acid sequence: CASSETLAGVVETQYF.

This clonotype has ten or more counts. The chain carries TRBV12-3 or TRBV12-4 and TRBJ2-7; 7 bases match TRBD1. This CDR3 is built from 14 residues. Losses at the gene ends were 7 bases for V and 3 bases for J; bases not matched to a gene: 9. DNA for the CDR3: TGTGCCAGCACTCCACGACAGGGTAGCTACGAGCAGTACTTC. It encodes CASTPRQGSYEQYF.

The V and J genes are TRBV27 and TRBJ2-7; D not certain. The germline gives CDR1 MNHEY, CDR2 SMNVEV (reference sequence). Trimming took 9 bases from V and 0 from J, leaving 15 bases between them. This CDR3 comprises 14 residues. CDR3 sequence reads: CASKSRLSSYEQYF. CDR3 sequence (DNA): TGTGCCAGTAAAAGCCGCTTAAGCTCCTACGAGCAGTACTTC.

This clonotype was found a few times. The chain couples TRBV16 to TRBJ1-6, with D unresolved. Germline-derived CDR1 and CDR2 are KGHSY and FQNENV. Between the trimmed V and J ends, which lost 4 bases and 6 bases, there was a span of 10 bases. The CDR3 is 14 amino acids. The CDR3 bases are TGTGCCAGCAGCCGGGCGGGGTTTAATTCACCCCTCCACTTT. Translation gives CASSRAGFNSPLHF.

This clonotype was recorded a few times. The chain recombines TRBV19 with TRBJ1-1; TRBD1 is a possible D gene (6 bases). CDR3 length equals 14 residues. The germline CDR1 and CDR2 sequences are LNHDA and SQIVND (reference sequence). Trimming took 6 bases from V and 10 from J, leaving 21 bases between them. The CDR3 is CASRGFSRGEGAFF. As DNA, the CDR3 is TGTGCCAGTAGGGGATTTTCCAGGGGCGAGGGAGCTTTCTTT.

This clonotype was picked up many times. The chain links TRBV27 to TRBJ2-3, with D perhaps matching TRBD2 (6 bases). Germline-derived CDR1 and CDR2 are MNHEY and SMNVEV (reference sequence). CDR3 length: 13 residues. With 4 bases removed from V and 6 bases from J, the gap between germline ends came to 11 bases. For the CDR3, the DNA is TGTGCCAGCAGTTACGGGAGTTTGGATACGCAGTATTTT. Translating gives CASSYGSLDTQYF.

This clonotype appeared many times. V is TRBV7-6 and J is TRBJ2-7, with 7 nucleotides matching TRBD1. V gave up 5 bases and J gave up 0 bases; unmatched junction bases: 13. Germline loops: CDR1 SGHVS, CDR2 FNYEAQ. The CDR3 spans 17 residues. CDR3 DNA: TGTGCCAGCAGCCGAAAGCCCGGGACAGCGCTCTCCTACGAGCAGTACTTC. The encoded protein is CASSRKPGTALSYEQYF.

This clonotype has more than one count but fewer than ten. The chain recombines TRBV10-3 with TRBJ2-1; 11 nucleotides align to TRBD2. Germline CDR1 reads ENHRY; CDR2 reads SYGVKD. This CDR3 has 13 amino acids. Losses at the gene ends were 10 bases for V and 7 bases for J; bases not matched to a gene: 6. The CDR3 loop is CAKTSGVRNEQFF. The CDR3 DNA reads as TGTGCCAAGACTAGCGGGGTCAGGAATGAGCAGTTCTTC.

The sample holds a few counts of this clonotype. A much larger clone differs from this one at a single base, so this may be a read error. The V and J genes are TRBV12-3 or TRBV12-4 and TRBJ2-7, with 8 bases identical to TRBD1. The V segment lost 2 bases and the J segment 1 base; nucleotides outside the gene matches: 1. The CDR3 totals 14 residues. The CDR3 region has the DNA TGTGCCAGCAGTTTACGGACAGGGTCCTACGAGCAGTACTTC. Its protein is CASSLRTGSYEQYF.

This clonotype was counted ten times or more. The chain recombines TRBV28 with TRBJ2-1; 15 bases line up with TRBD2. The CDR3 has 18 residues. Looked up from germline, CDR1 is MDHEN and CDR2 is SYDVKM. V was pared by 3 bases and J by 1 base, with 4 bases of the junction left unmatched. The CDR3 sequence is CASSLAGTSGRSYNEQFF. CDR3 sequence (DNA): TGTGCCAGCAGTTTGGCGGGGACTAGCGGGAGGTCCTACAATGAGCAGTTCTTC.

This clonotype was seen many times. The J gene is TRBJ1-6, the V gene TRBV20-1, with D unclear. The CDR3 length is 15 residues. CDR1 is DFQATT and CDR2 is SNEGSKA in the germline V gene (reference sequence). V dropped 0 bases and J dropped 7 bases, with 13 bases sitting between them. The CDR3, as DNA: TGCAGTGCTAGAGATCACATGGCGGGCAATTCACCCCTCCACTTT. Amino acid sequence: CSARDHMAGNSPLHF.

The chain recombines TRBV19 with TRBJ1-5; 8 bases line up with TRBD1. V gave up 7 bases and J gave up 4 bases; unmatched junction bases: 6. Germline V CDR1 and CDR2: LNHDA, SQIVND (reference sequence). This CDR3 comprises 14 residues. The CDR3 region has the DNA TGTGCCAGTACCCGGGACAGGCCAAATCAGCCCCAGCATTTT. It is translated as CASTRDRPNQPQHF.

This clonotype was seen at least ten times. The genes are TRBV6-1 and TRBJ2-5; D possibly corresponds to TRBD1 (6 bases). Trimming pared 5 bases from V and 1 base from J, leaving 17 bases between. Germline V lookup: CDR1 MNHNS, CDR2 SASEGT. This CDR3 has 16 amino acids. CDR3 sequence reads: CASSQIRTESQETQYF. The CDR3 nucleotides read TGTGCCAGCAGTCAAATAAGGACAGAGAGCCAAGAGACCCAGTACTTC.

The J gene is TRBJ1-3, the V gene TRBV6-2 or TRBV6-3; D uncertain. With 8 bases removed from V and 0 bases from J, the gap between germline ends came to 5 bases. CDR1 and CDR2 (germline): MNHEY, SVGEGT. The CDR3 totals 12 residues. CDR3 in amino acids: CASGNSGNTIYF. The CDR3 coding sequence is TGTGCCAGCGGAAACTCTGGAAACACCATATATTTT.

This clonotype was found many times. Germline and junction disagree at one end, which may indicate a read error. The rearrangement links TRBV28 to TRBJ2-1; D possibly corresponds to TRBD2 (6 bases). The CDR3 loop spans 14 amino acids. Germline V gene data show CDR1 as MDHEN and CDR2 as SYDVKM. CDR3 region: CASSPPGLSGLRFF. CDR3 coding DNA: TGTGCCAGCAGTCCTCCGGGGTTGAGCGGGCTGAGATTTTTC.

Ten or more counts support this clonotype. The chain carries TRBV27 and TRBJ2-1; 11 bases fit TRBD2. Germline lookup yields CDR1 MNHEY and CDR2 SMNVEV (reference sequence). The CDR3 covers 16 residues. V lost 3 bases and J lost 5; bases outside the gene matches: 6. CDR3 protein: CASSLMGGLADNEQFF. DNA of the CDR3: TGTGCCAGCAGTTTGATGGGGGGACTAGCGGACAATGAGCAGTTCTTC.

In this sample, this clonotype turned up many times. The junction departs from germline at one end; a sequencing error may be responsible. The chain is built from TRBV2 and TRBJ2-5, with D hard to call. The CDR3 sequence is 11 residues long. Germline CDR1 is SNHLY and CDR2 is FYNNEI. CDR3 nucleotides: TGTGCCAGCAGGGAAGATCGGACCCAGTACTTC. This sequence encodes CASREDRTQYF.

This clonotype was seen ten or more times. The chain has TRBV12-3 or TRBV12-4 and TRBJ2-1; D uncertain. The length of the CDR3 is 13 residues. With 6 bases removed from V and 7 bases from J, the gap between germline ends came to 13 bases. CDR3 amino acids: CASSPPANNEQFF. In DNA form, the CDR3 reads TGTGCCAGCAGCCCACCGGCGAATAATGAGCAGTTCTTC.

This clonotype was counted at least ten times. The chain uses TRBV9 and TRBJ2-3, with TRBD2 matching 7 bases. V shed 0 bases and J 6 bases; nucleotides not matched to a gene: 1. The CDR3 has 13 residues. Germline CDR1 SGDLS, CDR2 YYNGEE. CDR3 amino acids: CASSVAGGDTQYF. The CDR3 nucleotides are TGTGCCAGCAGCGTAGCCGGGGGGGATACGCAGTATTTT.

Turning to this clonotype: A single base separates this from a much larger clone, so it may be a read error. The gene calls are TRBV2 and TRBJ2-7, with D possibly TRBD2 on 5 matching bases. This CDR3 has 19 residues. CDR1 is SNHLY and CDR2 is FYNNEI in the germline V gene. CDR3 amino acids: CVSSPPALGGPDLNYEQYF. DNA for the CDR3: TGTGTCAGCAGTCCACCGGCCCTTGGAGGCCCGGATTTGAACTACGAGCAGTACTTC. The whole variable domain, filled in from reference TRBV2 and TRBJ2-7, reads EPEVTQTPSHQVTQMGQEVILRCVPISNHLYFYWYRQILGQKVEFLVSFYNNEISEKSEIFDDQFSVERPDGSNFTLKIRSTKLEDSAMYFCVSSPPALGGPDLNYEQYFGPGTRLTVT.